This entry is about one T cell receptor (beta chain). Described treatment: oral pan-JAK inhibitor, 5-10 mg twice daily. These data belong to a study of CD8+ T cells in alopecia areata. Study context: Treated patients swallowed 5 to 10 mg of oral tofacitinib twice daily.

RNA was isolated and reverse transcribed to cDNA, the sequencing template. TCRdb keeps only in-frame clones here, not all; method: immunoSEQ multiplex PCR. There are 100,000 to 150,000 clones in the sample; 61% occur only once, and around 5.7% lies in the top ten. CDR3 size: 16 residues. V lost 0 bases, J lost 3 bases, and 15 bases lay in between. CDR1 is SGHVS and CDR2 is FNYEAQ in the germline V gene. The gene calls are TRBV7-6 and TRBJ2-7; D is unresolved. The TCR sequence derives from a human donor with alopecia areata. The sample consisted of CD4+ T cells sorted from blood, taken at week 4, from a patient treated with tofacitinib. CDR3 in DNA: TGTGCCAGCAGCTTAGCGCTGGCTAGACAAGGCTACGAGCAGTACTTC. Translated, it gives CASSLALARQGYEQYF.